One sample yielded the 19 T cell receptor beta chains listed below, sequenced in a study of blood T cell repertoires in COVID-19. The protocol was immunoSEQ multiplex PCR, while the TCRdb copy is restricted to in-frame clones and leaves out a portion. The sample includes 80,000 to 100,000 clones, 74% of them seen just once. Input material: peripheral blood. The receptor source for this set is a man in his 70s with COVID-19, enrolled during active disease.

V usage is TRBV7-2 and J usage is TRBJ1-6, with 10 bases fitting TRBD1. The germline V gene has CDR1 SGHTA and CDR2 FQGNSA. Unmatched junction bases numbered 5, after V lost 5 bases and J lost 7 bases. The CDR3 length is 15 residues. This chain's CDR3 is CASSPRQGANSPLHF. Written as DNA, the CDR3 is TGTGCCAGCAGCCCAAGACAGGGGGCGAATTCACCCCTCCACTTT.

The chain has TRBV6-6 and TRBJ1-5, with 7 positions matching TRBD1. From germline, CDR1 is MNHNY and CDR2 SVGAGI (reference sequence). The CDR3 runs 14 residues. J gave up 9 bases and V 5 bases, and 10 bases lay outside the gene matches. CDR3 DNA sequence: TGTGCCAGCAGTCTGGACAGGCTGGCGGTGCCCCAGCATTTT. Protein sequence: CASSLDRLAVPQHF.

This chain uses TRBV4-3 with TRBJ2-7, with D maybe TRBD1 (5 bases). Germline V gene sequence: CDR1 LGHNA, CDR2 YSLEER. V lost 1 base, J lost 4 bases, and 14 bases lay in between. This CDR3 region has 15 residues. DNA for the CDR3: TGCGCCAGCAGCCAAGCCGATCAGGGTCCGTACGAGCAGTACTTC. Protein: CASSQADQGPYEQYF.

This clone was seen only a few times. The CDR3 protein is CASSGDRLHSGNTIYF. CDR3 nucleotide sequence: TGTGCCAGCAGTGGCGACAGGCTCCACTCTGGAAACACCATATATTTT. The gene calls are TRBV6-1 and TRBJ1-3; D perhaps matches TRBD1 (6 bases). CDR3 size: 16 residues. Germline V lookup: CDR1 MNHNS, CDR2 SASEGT. The germline V and J ends were trimmed by 4 bases and 0 bases, with 13 bases remaining between them.

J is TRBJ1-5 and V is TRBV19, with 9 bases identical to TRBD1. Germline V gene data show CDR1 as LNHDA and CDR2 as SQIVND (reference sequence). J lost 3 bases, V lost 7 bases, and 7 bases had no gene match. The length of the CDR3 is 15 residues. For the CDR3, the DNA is TGTGCCAGTATTCCGACAGGGGGAAACAATCAGCCCCAGCATTTT. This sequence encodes CASIPTGGNNQPQHF.

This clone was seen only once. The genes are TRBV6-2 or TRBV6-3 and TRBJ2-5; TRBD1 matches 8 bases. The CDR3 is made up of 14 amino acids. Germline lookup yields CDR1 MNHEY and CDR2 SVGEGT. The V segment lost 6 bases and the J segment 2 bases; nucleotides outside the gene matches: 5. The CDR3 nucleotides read TGTGCCAGCAGCAGGGACAGGATTCAAGAGACCCAGTACTTC. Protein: CASSRDRIQETQYF.

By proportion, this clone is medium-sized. The CDR3 sequence: CASSFGTQQFF. The CDR3 DNA follows: TGTGCCAGCAGCTTTGGGACACAGCAGTTCTTC. The chain joins TRBV3-1 (or the pseudogene TRBV3-2) to TRBJ2-1, with D possibly being TRBD1 (6 bases). This CDR3 comprises 11 residues. Per germline, CDR1 LGHDT and CDR2 YNNKEL (reference sequence). Trimming shortened V by 5 bases and J by 11 bases, and 10 bases separated the two germline ends.

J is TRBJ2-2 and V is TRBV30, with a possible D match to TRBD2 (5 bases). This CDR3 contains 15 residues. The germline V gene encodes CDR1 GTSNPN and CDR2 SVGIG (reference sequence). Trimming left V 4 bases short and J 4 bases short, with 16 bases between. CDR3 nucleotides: TGTGCCTGGAACAAAGGGATCGCGGGCACCGGGGAGCTGTTTTTT. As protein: CAWNKGIAGTGELFF.

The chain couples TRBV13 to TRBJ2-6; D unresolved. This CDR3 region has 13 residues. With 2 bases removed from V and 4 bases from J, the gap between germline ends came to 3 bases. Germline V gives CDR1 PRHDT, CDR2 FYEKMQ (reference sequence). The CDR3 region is CASSLSGANVLTF. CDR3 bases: TGTGCCAGCAGCTTATCGGGGGCCAACGTCCTGACTTTC.

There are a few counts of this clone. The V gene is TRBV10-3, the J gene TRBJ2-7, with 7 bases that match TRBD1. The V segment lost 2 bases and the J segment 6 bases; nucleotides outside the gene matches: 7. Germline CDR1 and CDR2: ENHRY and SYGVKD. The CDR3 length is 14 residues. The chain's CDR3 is CAISERGTESEQYF. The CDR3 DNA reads TGTGCCATCAGTGAGAGGGGGACAGAGTCCGAGCAGTACTTC.

CDR3 coding DNA: TGTGCCAGCAGTCGACAGGGGAATGGCTACACCTTC. This translates into CASSRQGNGYTF. J is TRBJ1-2 and V is TRBV6-5, with 8 bases aligning to TRBD1. The CDR3 loop spans 12 amino acids. Germline V gives CDR1 MNHEY, CDR2 SVGAGI. J gave up 6 bases and V 5 bases, and 2 bases lay outside the gene matches.

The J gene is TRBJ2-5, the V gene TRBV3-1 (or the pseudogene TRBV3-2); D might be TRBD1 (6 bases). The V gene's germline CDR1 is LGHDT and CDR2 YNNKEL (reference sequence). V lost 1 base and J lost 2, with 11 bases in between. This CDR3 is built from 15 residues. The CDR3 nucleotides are TGTGCCAGCAGCCAAGGGAGGACAGCTCAAGAGACCCAGTACTTC. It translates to CASSQGRTAQETQYF.

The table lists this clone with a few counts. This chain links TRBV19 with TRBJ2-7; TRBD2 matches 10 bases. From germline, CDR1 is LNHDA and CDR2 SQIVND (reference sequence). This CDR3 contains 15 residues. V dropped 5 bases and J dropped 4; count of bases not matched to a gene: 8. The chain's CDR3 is CASSALTSGFYEQYF. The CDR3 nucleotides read TGTGCCAGTAGTGCCCTGACTAGCGGGTTTTACGAGCAGTACTTC.

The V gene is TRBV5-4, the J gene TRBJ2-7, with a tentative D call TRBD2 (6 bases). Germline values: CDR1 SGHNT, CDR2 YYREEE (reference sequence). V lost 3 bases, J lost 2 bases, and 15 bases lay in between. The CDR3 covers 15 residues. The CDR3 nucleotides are TGTGCCAGCAGCTGGGGACTCTCCATCACCTACGAGCAGTACTTC. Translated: CASSWGLSITYEQYF.

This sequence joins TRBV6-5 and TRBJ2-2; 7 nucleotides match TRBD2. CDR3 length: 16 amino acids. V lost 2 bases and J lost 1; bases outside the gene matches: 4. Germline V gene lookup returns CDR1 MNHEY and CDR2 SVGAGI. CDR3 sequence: CASSYGLAVNTGELFF. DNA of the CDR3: TGTGCCAGCAGTTACGGTCTAGCGGTGAACACCGGGGAGCTGTTTTTT.

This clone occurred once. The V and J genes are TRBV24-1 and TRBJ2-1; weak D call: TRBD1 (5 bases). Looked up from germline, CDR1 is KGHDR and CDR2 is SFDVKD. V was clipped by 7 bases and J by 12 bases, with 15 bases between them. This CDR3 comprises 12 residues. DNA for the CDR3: TGTGCCACCAGCCTTATAGGGGATAGGCAGTTCTTC. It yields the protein CATSLIGDRQFF.

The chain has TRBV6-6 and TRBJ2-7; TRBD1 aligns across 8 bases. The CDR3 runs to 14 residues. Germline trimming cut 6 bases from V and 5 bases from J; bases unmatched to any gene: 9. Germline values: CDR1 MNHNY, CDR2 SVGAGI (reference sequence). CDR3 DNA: TGTGCCAGCAGACGATTACAGGGGGACCACGAGCAGTACTTC. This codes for CASRRLQGDHEQYF.

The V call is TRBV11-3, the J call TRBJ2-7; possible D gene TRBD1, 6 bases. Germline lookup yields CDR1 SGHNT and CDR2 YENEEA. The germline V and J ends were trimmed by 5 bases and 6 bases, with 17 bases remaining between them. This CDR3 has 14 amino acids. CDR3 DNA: TGTGCCAGCAGCCCTCGGGACAATCTTGGCGAGCAGTACTTC. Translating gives CASSPRDNLGEQYF. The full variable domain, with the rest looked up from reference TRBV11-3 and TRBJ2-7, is EAGVVQSPRYKIIEKKQPVAFWCNPISGHNTLYWYLQNLGQGPELLIRYENEEAVDDSQLPKDRFSAERLKGVDSTLKIQPAELGDSAVYLCASSPRDNLGEQYFGPGTRLTVT.

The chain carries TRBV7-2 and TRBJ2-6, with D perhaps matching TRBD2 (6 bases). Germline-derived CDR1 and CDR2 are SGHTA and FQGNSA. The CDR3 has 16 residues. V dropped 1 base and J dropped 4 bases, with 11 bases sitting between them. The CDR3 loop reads CASSLGRANGANVLTF. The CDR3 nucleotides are TGTGCCAGCAGCTTAGGGAGGGCGAACGGGGCCAACGTCCTGACTTTC.